This TCR beta chain was captured by sequencing in a study of shared clonotypes between healthy human individuals. General study points: Among the subsets, naive ones generally showed larger estimated richness than memory ones.

A word on this clone: What it binds is unknown.

Some clones are missing from TCRdb's copy, which holds only in-frame ones; the method was immunoSEQ multiplex PCR. The table lists around 700,000 clones, around 72% of them singletons. Germline V gives CDR1 SGDLS, CDR2 YYNGEE. CDR3 size: 16 residues. Trimming stripped 5 bases from V and 0 bases from J, with 15 bases between. The sequenced sample consisted of memory CD4+ T cells sorted from blood. Subset here: CD45RA-negative fraction. The gene calls are TRBV9 and TRBJ2-1; D is possibly TRBD1 (7 bases). This TCR was sampled from a woman in her thirties in good health. Here the CDR3 reads CASSVWGDSSYNEQFF. The CDR3 DNA reads as TGTGCCAGCAGTGTATGGGGGGACAGCTCCTACAATGAGCAGTTCTTC.